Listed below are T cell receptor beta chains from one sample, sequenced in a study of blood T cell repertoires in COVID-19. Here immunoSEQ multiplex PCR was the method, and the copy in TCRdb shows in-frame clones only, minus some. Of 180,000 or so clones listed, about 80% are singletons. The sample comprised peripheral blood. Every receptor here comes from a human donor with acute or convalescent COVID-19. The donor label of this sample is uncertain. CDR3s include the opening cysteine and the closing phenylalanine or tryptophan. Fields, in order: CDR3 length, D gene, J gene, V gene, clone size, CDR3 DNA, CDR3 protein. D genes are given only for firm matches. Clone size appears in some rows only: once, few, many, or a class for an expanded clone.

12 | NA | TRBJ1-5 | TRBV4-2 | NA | TGTGCCAGCAGCCAAGATAGTAGGCCCCAGCATTTT | CASSQDSRPQHF
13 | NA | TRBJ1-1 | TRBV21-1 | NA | TGTGCCAGCAGCAGTTCCCTGGGCGCTGAAGCTTTCTTT | CASSSSLGAEAFF
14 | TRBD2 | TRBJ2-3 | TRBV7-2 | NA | TGTGCCAGCAGCCCCCGCCGGGAGGCAGATACGCAGTATTTT | CASSPRREADTQYF
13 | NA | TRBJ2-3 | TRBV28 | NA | TGTGCCAGCAGTTTTAGCGAGACAGATACGCAGTATTTT | CASSFSETDTQYF
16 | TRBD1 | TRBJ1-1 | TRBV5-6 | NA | TGTGCCAGCAGCCCACCGGGGACAGCCTTGAACACTGAAGCTTTCTTT | CASSPPGTALNTEAFF
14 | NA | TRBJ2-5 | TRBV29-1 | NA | TGCAGCGTTGAAGCCCCAGGGTCAACGGAGACCCAGTACTTC | CSVEAPGSTETQYF
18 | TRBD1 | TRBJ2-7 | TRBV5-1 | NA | TGCGCCAGCGGATCGCACCCCTACCGGGGCAGGGGGAACTACGAGCAGTACTTC | CASGSHPYRGRGNYEQYF
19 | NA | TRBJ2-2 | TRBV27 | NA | TGTGCCAGCAGAAACCCCCCTCATCCGGGACAAATGAACACCGGGGAGCTGTTTTTT | CASRNPPHPGQMNTGELFF
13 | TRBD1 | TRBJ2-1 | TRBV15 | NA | TGTGCCACCAGCAGAGGGTCCGGGACAGGGCAGTTCTTC | CATSRGSGTGQFF
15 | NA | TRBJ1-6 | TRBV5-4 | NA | TGTGCCAGCAGCCTAAAGACAGGCATGAATTCACCCCTCCACTTT | CASSLKTGMNSPLHF
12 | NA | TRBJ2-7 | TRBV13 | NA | TGTGCCAGCAGCTCCCCGGACTACCGGCAGTACTTC | CASSSPDYRQYF
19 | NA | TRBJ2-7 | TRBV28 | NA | TGTGCCAGCAGTTTGACTAAAGGACAGCAAATTCTAAGCTCCTACGAGCAGTACTTC | CASSLTKGQQILSSYEQYF
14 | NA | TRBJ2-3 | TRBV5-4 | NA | TGTGCCAGCCACAGCGACGGGGGCACAGATACGCAGTATTTT | CASHSDGGTDTQYF
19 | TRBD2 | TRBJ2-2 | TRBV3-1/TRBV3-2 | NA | TGTGCCAGCAGCCGGACCGGACTAGCGGACTCCGCGAACACCGGGGAGCTGTTTTTT | CASSRTGLADSANTGELFF
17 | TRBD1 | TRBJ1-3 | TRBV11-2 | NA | TGTGCCAGCAGCTTAGTGGGACAGGGTTCGGGTGGAAACACCATATATTTT | CASSLVGQGSGGNTIYF
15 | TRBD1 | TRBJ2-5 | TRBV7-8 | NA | TGTGCCAGCAGCCGCCCCCCAGGGGGACAAGAGACCCAGTACTTC | CASSRPPGGQETQYF
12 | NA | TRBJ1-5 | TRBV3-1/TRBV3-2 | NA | TGTGCCAGCAGCCAAGAGGGGGCGCCCCAGCATTTT | CASSQEGAPQHF
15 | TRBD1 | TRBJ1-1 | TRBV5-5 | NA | TGTGCCAGCAGCCAGGGGGCGGCCCTGAACACTGAAGCTTTCTTT | CASSQGAALNTEAFF
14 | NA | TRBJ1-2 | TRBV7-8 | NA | TGTGCCAGCAGCCCATACGACGGGAACTATGGCTACACCTTC | CASSPYDGNYGYTF
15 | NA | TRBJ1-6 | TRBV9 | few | TGTGCCAGCAGCGCCAGCCTCCAGGGTGCTTCACCCCTCCACTTT | CASSASLQGASPLHF
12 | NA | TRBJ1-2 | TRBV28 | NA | TGTGCCAGCAGTCCCCACAGCTATGGCTACACCTTC | CASSPHSYGYTF
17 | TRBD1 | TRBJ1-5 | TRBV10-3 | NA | TGTGCCATCAGTGAGTTTTACGGGACAGGCCTCAATCAGCCCCAGCATTTT | CAISEFYGTGLNQPQHF
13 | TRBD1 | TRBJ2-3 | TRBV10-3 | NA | TGTGCCCACGCGACAGGGAGCACAGATACGCAGTATTTT | CAHATGSTDTQYF
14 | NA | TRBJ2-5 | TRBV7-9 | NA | TGTGCCAGCAGCAAAGGTCAGGTGCGAGAGACCCAGTACTTC | CASSKGQVRETQYF
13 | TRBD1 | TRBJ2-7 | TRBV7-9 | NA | TGTGCCAGCAGCGGACAGGGGGCCGGTGGGCTGGAATTC | CASSGQGAGGLEF